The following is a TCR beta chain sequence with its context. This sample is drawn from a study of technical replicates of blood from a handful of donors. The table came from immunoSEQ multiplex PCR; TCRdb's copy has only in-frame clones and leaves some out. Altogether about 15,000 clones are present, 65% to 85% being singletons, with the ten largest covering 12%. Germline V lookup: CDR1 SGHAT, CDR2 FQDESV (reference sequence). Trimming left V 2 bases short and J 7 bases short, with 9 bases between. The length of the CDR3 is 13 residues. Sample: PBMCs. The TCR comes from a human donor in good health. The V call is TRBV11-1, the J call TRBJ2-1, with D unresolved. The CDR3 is CASSLPPRNEQFF. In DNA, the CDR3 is TGTGCCAGCAGCTTACCCCCCCGGAATGAGCAGTTCTTC.